This record covers a single T cell receptor (beta chain). Its antigen is as yet unknown. The PCR ran on 60 Vbeta and 13 Jbeta primers. Using immunoSEQ multiplex PCR, the repertoire was profiled, and TCRdb retains in-frame clones only, with some absent. The sample carries roughly 130,000 clones, roughly 80% recorded once. CDR3 length equals 17 residues. Deletions cut 3 bases from V and 5 bases from J, with 17 bases between. The V gene's germline CDR1 is ENHRY and CDR2 SYGVKD. These data are taken from a study of cytomegalovirus exposure and HLA in healthy donors. General observations from the study: Most subjects' HLA-A and HLA-B alleles were reportedly predicted from TCR beta sequences.

This sequence joins TRBV10-3 and TRBJ1-6, with a tentative D call TRBD1 (6 bases). Source material: PBMCs. The clonotype was recovered from a man aged 25 to 40 in good health and CMV-seronegative. CDR3 protein: CAISEPLTGTDNSPLHF. In nucleotides, the CDR3 is TGTGCCATCAGTGAACCACTCACAGGGACCGATAATTCACCCCTCCACTTT.